This passage covers 23 T cell receptor beta chains from one sample sequenced in a study of cytomegalovirus exposure and HLA in healthy donors. Use of 60 Vbeta and 13 Jbeta primers characterized the PCR. TCRdb keeps only in-frame clones here, not all; method: immunoSEQ multiplex PCR. The sample gives about 130,000 clones, about 85% of which show up once; about 6.7% is in the top ten. Sequencing was carried out using PBMCs. The receptor set was obtained from a woman aged 25 to 39 in good health and CMV-seropositive.

The V gene is TRBV7-9, the J gene TRBJ1-2; D gene uncertain. This CDR3 is 12 amino acids long. Germline CDR1 and CDR2: SEHNR and FQNEAQ (reference sequence). V shed 4 bases and J shed 5 bases, with 8 bases lying between them. CDR3 in amino acids: CASSSAFYGYTF. The CDR3 DNA is TGTGCCAGCAGCTCAGCCTTTTATGGCTACACCTTC. Filled out from reference TRBV7-9 and TRBJ1-2, the complete variable domain reads DTGVSQNPRHKITKRGQNVTFRCDPISEHNRLYWYRQTLGQGPEFLTYFQNEAQLEKSRLLSDRFSAERPKGSFSTLEIQRTEQGDSAMYLCASSSAFYGYTFGSGTRLTVV.

This chain uses TRBV28 with TRBJ1-5; D remains unclear. CDR3 length equals 13 residues. Per germline, CDR1 MDHEN and CDR2 SYDVKM. Trimming shortened V by 6 bases and J by 7 bases, and 13 bases separated the two germline ends. The CDR3 reads CASSSLPGQPQHF. CDR3 DNA sequence: TGTGCCAGCAGCTCACTCCCGGGACAGCCCCAGCATTTT.

This chain links TRBV19 with TRBJ2-1; the D gene is possibly TRBD1 (6 bases). CDR1 and CDR2 from the germline V gene are LNHDA and SQIVND (reference sequence). There are 15 residues in the CDR3. The germline V and J ends were trimmed by 6 bases and 6 bases, with 18 bases remaining between them. The CDR3 DNA reads TGTGCCAGTAGAGAGTGGGCAGGGGACCGCAATGAGCAGTTCTTC. Protein: CASREWAGDRNEQFF.

The chain has TRBV29-1 and TRBJ2-3; D not certain. The CDR3 spans 11 residues. V was shortened by 7 bases and J by 4 bases, with 9 bases between the two germline ends. Per the germline V gene, CDR1 is SQVTM and CDR2 is ANQGSEA. CDR3 coding DNA: TGCAGCGCCAGGCCTGCAGATACGCAGTATTTT. Translation gives CSARPADTQYF.

The V and J genes are TRBV30 and TRBJ1-5; D gene uncertain. Germline assignment: CDR1 GTSNPN and CDR2 SVGIG (reference sequence). Trimming took 4 bases from V and 2 from J, leaving 12 bases between them. The CDR3 is made up of 14 amino acids. CDR3 sequence: CAWNEGPRNQPQHF. As DNA, the CDR3 is TGTGCCTGGAATGAGGGTCCACGCAATCAGCCCCAGCATTTT.

V usage is TRBV18 and J usage is TRBJ2-2; TRBD2 matches 8 bases. V lost 4 bases to trimming and J lost 13 bases; unmatched junction nucleotides: 11. The CDR3 consists of 14 residues. The germline V gene encodes CDR1 KGHSH and CDR2 LQKENI. CDR3 sequence (DNA): TGTGCCAGCTCACTCCAGGGACTAGTAAAACCGCTGTTTTTT. It is translated as CASSLQGLVKPLFF.

The rearrangement joins TRBV28 to TRBJ1-4; D is perhaps TRBD1 (5 bases). The V end was cut by 4 bases, the J end by 7 bases, with 19 bases between. From germline, CDR1 is MDHEN and CDR2 SYDVKM. The CDR3 has 16 residues. In nucleotides, the CDR3 is TGTGCCAGCAGTTCCCAGGGCCCCCTGTGGCTTGAAAAACTGTTTTTT. It codes for CASSSQGPLWLEKLFF.

The chain uses TRBV30 and TRBJ2-7, with D possibly matching TRBD2 (6 bases). With 0 bases removed from V and 7 bases from J, the gap between germline ends came to 19 bases. The CDR3 is 15 residues long. Germline V lookup: CDR1 GTSNPN, CDR2 SVGIG (reference sequence). The CDR3 spells CAWSVSIGQGGEQYF. The CDR3 nucleotides are TGTGCCTGGAGTGTATCGATCGGGCAGGGAGGAGAGCAGTACTTC.

Details on this clone: Mismatch with germline at one junction end may stem from a read error. The chain links TRBV10-3 to TRBJ1-4; 8 bases agree with TRBD1. The CDR3 length is 15 residues. The germline CDR1 and CDR2 sequences are ENHRY and SYGVKD. Here the CDR3 DNA reads TGTGCCATCAGCGAGTCGCCAGGGGGCAATGAAAAACTGTTTTTT. It yields the protein CAISESPGGNEKLFF.

The V gene is TRBV30, the J gene TRBJ2-5; a weak D match, TRBD2 (5 bases). The CDR3 loop spans 15 amino acids. V lost 3 bases and J lost 3, with 17 bases in between. Germline CDR1 is GTSNPN and CDR2 is SVGIG (reference sequence). The CDR3, as DNA: TGTGCCTGGAGCGCCCAACTAGGTTCTAAAGAGACCCAGTACTTC. Translation gives CAWSAQLGSKETQYF.

With respect to this clone: Different DNA sequences within this sample yield the same CDR3. The genes are TRBV9 and TRBJ2-7; 8 bases line up with TRBD2. From germline, CDR1 is SGDLS and CDR2 YYNGEE. Losses at the gene ends were 0 bases for V and 1 base for J; bases not matched to a gene: 0. The CDR3 totals 14 residues. The CDR3 protein is CASSVGLASYEQYF. For the CDR3, the DNA is TGTGCCAGCAGCGTAGGACTAGCGTCCTACGAGCAGTACTTC.

This clone appeared a single time. The genes are TRBV28 and TRBJ2-5; 9 bases map to TRBD1. Germline loops: CDR1 MDHEN, CDR2 SYDVKM. This CDR3 contains 15 residues. V dropped 2 bases and J dropped 5; count of bases not matched to a gene: 6. The CDR3 reads CASSLAGTGWETQYF. DNA of the CDR3: TGTGCCAGCAGTTTAGCCGGGACAGGGTGGGAGACCCAGTACTTC.

The gene calls are TRBV7-2 and TRBJ2-3, with a weak D call TRBD2 (6 bases). Looked up from germline, CDR1 is SGHTA and CDR2 is FQGNSA. CDR3 length: 13 amino acids. V lost 4 bases, J lost 4 bases, and 9 bases lay in between. CDR3 sequence: CASSSVAADTQYF. The CDR3 DNA sequence: TGTGCCAGCAGCTCAGTAGCGGCAGATACGCAGTATTTT.

The chain recombines TRBV2 with TRBJ2-3, with 9 bases identical to TRBD1. With 6 bases clipped from V and 1 base from J, the junction kept 8 bases outside the gene matches. This CDR3 comprises 16 residues. Germline CDR1 SNHLY, CDR2 FYNNEI. The CDR3 bases are TGTGCCAGCAGGCTCGAGAGGACAGGGGGCACAGATACGCAGTATTTT. It encodes CASRLERTGGTDTQYF.

This rearrangement joins TRBV29-1 to TRBJ1-1; no reliable D call. This CDR3 is 12 amino acids long. The V end lost 4 bases, the J end lost 1 base, and 7 bases lay between the germline ends. The germline CDR1 and CDR2 sequences are SQVTM and ANQGSEA. The CDR3 coding sequence is TGCAGCGTTGTGGCGGGGAACACTGAAGCTTTCTTT. Protein: CSVVAGNTEAFF.

The chain links TRBV5-1 to TRBJ1-2, with D tentatively TRBD1 (5 bases). CDR3 length: 14 amino acids. Germline V gene lookup returns CDR1 SGHRS and CDR2 YFSETQ. V lost 0 bases and J 10 bases, leaving 16 bases between the germline ends. The CDR3 loop reads CASSLVDRGDLYTF. The CDR3 DNA follows: TGCGCCAGCAGCTTGGTGGATAGGGGCGACCTCTACACCTTC.

V and J are TRBV9 and TRBJ2-5; perhaps TRBD1 as D (6 bases). The CDR3 length is 15 residues. Germline V gene data show CDR1 as SGDLS and CDR2 as YYNGEE. V was trimmed by 3 bases and J by 4 bases, leaving 16 bases between them. CDR3 loop: CASSERGYRGETQYF. The CDR3 nucleotides read TGTGCCAGCAGCGAGAGGGGGTATAGAGGAGAGACCCAGTACTTC.

V is TRBV6-5 and J is TRBJ2-3; TRBD2 is a possible D gene (6 bases). The CDR3 extends over 14 amino acids. The V end lost 2 bases, the J end lost 6 bases, and 12 bases lay between the germline ends. Germline CDR1 MNHEY, CDR2 SVGAGI. The CDR3: CASSYLLRGDTQYF. CDR3 DNA sequence: TGTGCCAGCAGTTACCTCCTTCGGGGGGATACGCAGTATTTT.

The chain couples TRBV9 to TRBJ1-2; a weak D match, TRBD1 (5 bases). CDR1 SGDLS and CDR2 YYNGEE come from the germline V gene. The CDR3 length is 14 residues. Trimming left V 0 bases short and J 3 bases short, with 9 bases between. CDR3 nucleotides: TGTGCCAGCAGCGTAGACGACAGCTACTATGGCTACACCTTC. It yields the protein CASSVDDSYYGYTF. The full variable domain, rest sourced from reference TRBV9 and TRBJ1-2, is DSGVTQTPKHLITATGQRVTLRCSPRSGDLSVYWYQQSLDQGLQFLIQYYNGEERAKGNILERFSAQQFPDLHSELNLSSLELGDSALYFCASSVDDSYYGYTFGSGTRLTVV.

The J gene is TRBJ2-1, the V gene TRBV11-3; 9 bases line up with TRBD2. Germline V gives CDR1 SGHNT, CDR2 YENEEA. The V and J ends lost 4 bases and 1 base, in that order; junction bases with no gene match: 5. The CDR3 has 16 residues. The CDR3 DNA is TGTGCCAGCAGCTACGGTAGCGGGAGTTCCTACAATGAGCAGTTCTTC. This sequence encodes CASSYGSGSSYNEQFF.

This clone showed up just once. The rearrangement uses TRBV2 and TRBJ2-3; 7 positions agree with TRBD1. The CDR3 is 15 amino acids. The J segment lost 0 bases and the V segment lost 4 bases, leaving 4 bases of the junction unmatched. Germline CDR1 SNHLY, CDR2 FYNNEI. The CDR3 nucleotides are TGTGCCAGCAGTGGTGAGGGGGCTAGCACAGATACGCAGTATTTT. Translating it yields CASSGEGASTDTQYF.

V and J are TRBV27 and TRBJ1-2, with D possibly matching TRBD1 (6 bases). The CDR3 is 12 residues long. The V and J ends lost 8 bases and 3 bases respectively, with 10 bases between them. Looked up from germline, CDR1 is MNHEY and CDR2 is SMNVEV (reference sequence). CDR3 amino acids: CASAGEYYGYTF. In nucleotides, the CDR3 is TGTGCCAGCGCAGGGGAGTACTATGGCTACACCTTC.

A few counts support this clone. The CDR3 DNA is TGTGCCTGGAGTGGTAGATACAGCAACTATGGCTACACCTTC. Translated, it gives CAWSGRYSNYGYTF. V gene TRBV30 combines with J gene TRBJ1-2; D is undetermined. CDR3 length: 14 amino acids. Germline CDR1 is GTSNPN and CDR2 is SVGIG (reference sequence). V gave up 1 base and J gave up 2 bases, with 11 bases separating them.